Presented here are 20 T cell receptor beta chains from one specimen sequenced in a study of graft-versus-host responses after intestinal transplantation. The data were produced by immunoSEQ multiplex PCR, yet TCRdb's version contains in-frame clones alone and is incomplete. The sample records 90,000 to 150,000 clones, approximately 96% being singletons. No antigen is known for these receptors. The sequenced sample was unstimulated CD8+ T cells sorted from spleen or lymph node cells, obtained before intestinal transplant. These receptors were collected from a human donor who received an intestinal transplant.

The chain combines TRBV5-1 with TRBJ2-1, with D uncertain. The CDR3 consists of 12 residues. Trimming took 2 bases from V and 3 from J, leaving 3 bases between them. CDR1 and CDR2 (germline): SGHRS, YFSETQ. The chain's CDR3 is CASSFDYNEQFF. The CDR3 region has the DNA TGCGCCAGCAGCTTCGACTACAATGAGCAGTTCTTC.

This chain joins TRBV2 and TRBJ2-1; D is perhaps TRBD2 (5 bases). Germline V gene data show CDR1 as SNHLY and CDR2 as FYNNEI. CDR3 length: 13 residues. The ends were cut back, 2 bases at V and 7 bases at J, with 9 bases in the middle. The CDR3: CASSESGWNEQFF. Here the CDR3 DNA reads TGTGCCAGCAGTGAATCGGGGTGGAATGAGCAGTTCTTC.

The rearrangement joins TRBV18 to TRBJ1-2, with D unclear. Germline loops: CDR1 KGHSH, CDR2 LQKENI. The germline V and J ends were trimmed by 3 bases and 8 bases, with 19 bases remaining between them. The CDR3 extends over 15 amino acids. DNA of the CDR3: TGTGCCAGCTCACCTATGAGAGGGCTCTTCGACGGCTACACCTTC. The encoded protein is CASSPMRGLFDGYTF.

V and J are TRBV7-9 and TRBJ2-5, with 8 bases that match TRBD2. Near its end, the DNA agrees better with TRBJ2-7, so the J call may be wrong. This CDR3 region has 15 residues. Looked up from germline, CDR1 is SEHNR and CDR2 is FQNEAQ (reference sequence). The CDR3 protein is CASSGLAQSSYEQYF. CDR3 coding DNA: TGTGCCAGCAGCGGACTAGCCCAGAGCTCCTACGAGCAGTACTTC.

V is TRBV7-6 and J is TRBJ2-7, with 14 bases identical to TRBD2. Germline CDR1 and CDR2: SGHVS and FNYEAQ. Trimming took 2 bases from V and 2 from J; bases not matched to a gene: 2. This CDR3 has 16 amino acids. CDR3 sequence reads: CASSLTGLAGAYEQYF. CDR3 nucleotide sequence: TGTGCCAGCAGCTTAACGGGACTAGCGGGGGCCTACGAGCAGTACTTC.

The rearrangement links TRBV5-4 to TRBJ1-1; TRBD1 aligns across 7 bases. V lost 3 bases to trimming and J lost 8 bases; unmatched junction nucleotides: 7. Germline-derived CDR1 and CDR2 are SGHNT and YYREEE (reference sequence). This CDR3 region has 13 residues. The CDR3 region has the DNA TGTGCCAGCAGCTGGACAGGCACTTCAGAAGCTTTCTTT. Its translation is CASSWTGTSEAFF.

The V call is TRBV27, the J call TRBJ2-3; D is perhaps TRBD1 or TRBD2 (7 bases each). CDR1 is MNHEY, CDR2 SMNVEV, per germline (reference sequence). With 5 bases removed from V and 5 bases from J, the gap between germline ends came to 32 bases. This CDR3 has 20 amino acids. For the CDR3, the DNA is TGTGCCAGCAGTACTAGGGACAGTGGGAATGGCGGGAGTGTAATAGATACGCAGTATTTT. Its protein is CASSTRDSGNGGSVIDTQYF.

The J gene is TRBJ1-5, the V gene TRBV6-5; D is ambiguous. The CDR3 has 13 residues. Between the trimmed V and J ends, which lost 3 bases and 5 bases, there was a span of 8 bases. The germline V gene encodes CDR1 MNHEY and CDR2 SVGAGI. This CDR3 is CASSYREDQPQHF. The CDR3 region has the DNA TGTGCCAGCAGTTATAGGGAAGATCAGCCCCAGCATTTT.

The chain joins TRBV27 to TRBJ2-3, with D unclear. V was shortened by 4 bases and J by 3 bases, with 8 bases between the two germline ends. Germline loops: CDR1 MNHEY, CDR2 SMNVEV (reference sequence). The CDR3 is 13 residues long. CDR3 DNA sequence: TGTGCCAGCAGTTCCCTGAGAACAGATACGCAGTATTTT. Translated, it gives CASSSLRTDTQYF.

V usage is TRBV7-9 and J usage is TRBJ2-7; D may be TRBD1 (5 bases). CDR3 length equals 14 residues. Germline CDR1 SEHNR, CDR2 FQNEAQ (reference sequence). Trimming shortened V by 5 bases and J by 0 bases, and 11 bases separated the two germline ends. Here the CDR3 DNA reads TGTGCCAGCAGCCCTCTTGACAGCTCCTACGAGCAGTACTTC. This codes for CASSPLDSSYEQYF.

This sequence joins TRBV27 and TRBJ1-4; TRBD1 matches 8 bases. V shed 1 base and J 7 bases; nucleotides not matched to a gene: 5. Germline V CDR1 and CDR2: MNHEY, SMNVEV (reference sequence). CDR3 length: 15 residues. The chain's CDR3 is CASSLYQGAGEKLFF. The CDR3 nucleotides are TGTGCCAGCAGTTTATATCAGGGGGCGGGTGAAAAACTGTTTTTT.

The chain is built from TRBV5-5 and TRBJ2-1, with D hard to call. The CDR3 is 15 residues long. Germline V lookup: CDR1 SGHKS, CDR2 YYEKEE (reference sequence). Trimming removed 1 base at V and 0 bases at J, with 8 bases between. CDR3 amino acids: CASSLFADSYNEQFF. The DNA for the CDR3 is TGTGCCAGCAGCTTGTTTGCTGACTCCTACAATGAGCAGTTCTTC.

The chain has TRBV6-1 and TRBJ2-7; tentatively, D is TRBD2 (5 bases). Germline CDR1 and CDR2: MNHNS and SASEGT. The CDR3 covers 13 residues. The ends were cut back, 5 bases at V and 2 bases at J, with 10 bases in the middle. CDR3 in DNA: TGTGCCAGCAGTTATCCCGGGGCCTACGAGCAGTACTTC. As protein: CASSYPGAYEQYF.

V usage is TRBV9 and J usage is TRBJ2-5; TRBD1 matches at 9 bases. The CDR3 length is 16 residues. Germline loops: CDR1 SGDLS, CDR2 YYNGEE. Trimming at V came to 1 base and at J to 5 bases, leaving 9 bases not matched to a gene. CDR3 in amino acids: CASSVSGTGKEETQYF. DNA for the CDR3: TGTGCCAGCAGCGTATCCGGGACAGGGAAGGAGGAGACCCAGTACTTC.

The CDR3, as DNA: TGTGCCAGCAGCCCCGTGAACACTGAAGCTTTCTTT. It encodes CASSPVNTEAFF. The chain employs TRBV9 and TRBJ1-1; no reliable D call. Deletions cut 4 bases from V and 0 bases from J, with 4 bases between. This CDR3 is built from 12 residues. Per the germline V gene, CDR1 is SGDLS and CDR2 is YYNGEE. Combining the CDR3 with reference TRBV9 and TRBJ1-1 gives the whole variable domain DSGVTQTPKHLITATGQRVTLRCSPRSGDLSVYWYQQSLDQGLQFLIQYYNGEERAKGNILERFSAQQFPDLHSELNLSSLELGDSALYFCASSPVNTEAFFGQGTRLTVV.

The chain has TRBV7-2 and TRBJ2-5; D is undetermined. The CDR3 is 12 amino acids. With 0 bases removed from V and 4 bases from J, the gap between germline ends came to 3 bases. Germline CDR1 is SGHTA and CDR2 is FQGNSA. The CDR3 DNA is TGTGCCAGCAGCTTAGCCGCAGAGACCCAGTACTTC. It codes for CASSLAAETQYF.

The chain joins TRBV5-6 to TRBJ2-1, with D hard to call. V was clipped by 1 base and J by 8 bases, with 13 bases between them. Per germline, CDR1 SGHDT and CDR2 YYEEEE. CDR3 length: 14 amino acids. CDR3 protein: CASSLKGTEDEQFF. The CDR3 DNA reads as TGTGCCAGCAGCTTGAAAGGAACAGAAGATGAGCAGTTCTTC.

This chain uses TRBV28 with TRBJ1-1, with D maybe TRBD1 (6 bases). Germline CDR1 reads MDHEN; CDR2 reads SYDVKM. Between the trimmed V and J ends, which lost 2 bases and 2 bases, there was a span of 12 bases. CDR3 length: 15 amino acids. The CDR3 region has the DNA TGTGCCAGCAGTTTAACAGGGAGCGAAAACACTGAAGCTTTCTTT. Translated: CASSLTGSENTEAFF. Full variable domain (rest looked up from reference TRBV28 and TRBJ1-1): DVKVTQSSRYLVKRTGEKVFLECVQDMDHENMFWYRQDPGLGLRLIYFSYDVKMKEKGDIPEGYSVSREKKERFSLILESASTNQTSMYLCASSLTGSENTEAFFGQGTRLTVV.

V and J are TRBV28 and TRBJ2-3, with 8 nucleotides matching TRBD2. CDR3 length: 16 residues. The germline V gene encodes CDR1 MDHEN and CDR2 SYDVKM. V lost 1 base, J lost 0 bases, and 3 bases stayed unmatched. The CDR3 loop is CASSLYGGGSTDTQYF. The CDR3 DNA reads TGTGCCAGCAGTTTATACGGGGGGGGTAGCACAGATACGCAGTATTTT.

This sequence joins TRBV5-8 and TRBJ1-1; D uncertain. Trimming removed 0 bases at V and 3 bases at J, with 9 bases between. Germline-derived CDR1 and CDR2 are SGHTS and YDEGEE. The CDR3 consists of 14 residues. CDR3 sequence: CASSLGGLDTEAFF. The CDR3 region has the DNA TGTGCCAGCAGCTTGGGTGGGTTGGACACTGAAGCTTTCTTT.